A single T cell receptor (beta chain) is shown here with its context. Its antigen target is currently unknown. The record has no base qualities; no much larger clone is one base away. The treatment or condition label for this specimen denotes: oral pan-JAK inhibitor, 5-10 mg twice daily. Peripheral blood and lesional scalp punch biopsies were obtained from patients with alopecia areata. PBMCs were separated by density centrifugation and stained for CD3, CD4 and CD8, after which CD4+ and CD8+ T cells were sorted on a FACSAria. Library method: the immunoSEQ multiplex PCR assay. To provide template for TCR sequencing, every sample had RNA extracted and reverse transcribed into cDNA. First-strand cDNA was synthesized with SuperScript III using a 2:1 mix of oligo-dT and random hexamers. A synthetic immune receptor repertoire was used to assess amplification bias, and residual bias was removed computationally. Per the original workflow: Raw reads were preprocessed to remove errors, and CDR3 was defined according to IMGT conventions as the region from the conserved cysteine to phenylalanine. Clonality was calculated as 1 minus Shannon entropy normalized by log2 of the number of productive unique TCRs. Whether each scalp clone was CD4 or CD8 was inferred by checking scalp TCRbeta sequences against the CD4 and CD8 repertoires from sorted blood. Held by TCRdb, this immuneACCESS table contains in-frame sequences only and omits some clones. Under half of the omission traces to an unresolved V gene where checked; the cause of the rest is unknown. D and trimming were read from the DNA, whereas the V and J calls and clone size are those reported in that table. Across this sample there are 150,000 to 200,000 clones, with around 60% seen only once. The ten most abundant clones make up approximately 1.4% of the sample.

For CDR1 and CDR2, the germline V gene (reference sequence) lists GTSNPN and SVGIG. From the cysteine through the phenylalanine, the CDR3 covers 14 amino acids. CDR3 DNA only is kept here, 42 bases in frame from base 1. V is reduced by 5 bases and J by 1 base, leaving a spacing of 14 bases between them. This record belongs to a study of CD8+ T cells in alopecia areata (dated by TCRdb to the late 2010s). About the full investigation: Treated patients were enrolled in an open-label pilot trial of oral tofacitinib, 5 to 10 mg twice daily, for moderate-to-severe alopecia areata. In treated patients, disease severity was measured using the SALT score, which gives the percentage of scalp surface area affected. Clonality in the scalp was compared among normal scalp (n=4), patchy alopecia areata scalp (n=8), and alopecia totalis/universalis scalp (n=8). immunoSEQ multiplex PCR using 35 Vbeta forward primers and 13 Jbeta reverse primers was used to amplify TCRbeta CDR3 regions. In humans, TCRbeta sequencing was performed on scalp tissue and on sorted CD4+ and CD8+ peripheral blood T cells from healthy controls and from patients with patchy or totalis/universalis alopecia areata. High-throughput TCRbeta sequencing was used to examine T cell clonal expansion in alopecia areata in both the C3H/HeJ mouse model and human patients. RNA came from the PAXgene miRNA kit for fixed scalp, the miRNeasy kit for PBMCs, and the RNeasy kit for mouse skin. Patients on tofacitinib were biopsied at baseline and after 4 and 24 weeks of treatment, and several of the patients also had a later scalp biopsy. Tofacitinib was administered for 6 to 18 months, and 6 months of follow-up off drug were then conducted to assess delayed response and recurrence. Beyond this particular receptor, the publication reports: Unlike mouse skin, where gammadelta T cells dominate, normal human skin contains resident alphabeta T cells that get sequenced too, which complicates analysis of the scalp TCR repertoire. Because the treated cohort was small and had only one nonresponder, larger studies are needed to examine links between baseline CD8+ expansion and response. Lesional scalp, especially in alopecia totalis/universalis, showed higher clonality and more expanded CD8+ clones than normal scalp, suggesting antigenic drive. Many expanded lesional clones persisted in scalp and blood during tofacitinib treatment, which may partly explain relapse after stopping treatment. Tofacitinib significantly decreased scalp clonality and the number of expanded CD8+ clones among the top 100 scalp clones. Shared TCR sequences between patients were less evident than in mice, which may be partly attributable to HLA diversity in the patient population.

The source was CD4+ T cells sorted from blood, collected around week 50, from a patient treated with tofacitinib. The receptor chain draws on TRBV30 and TRBJ1-1; TRBD1 might be the D gene, on 5 matching bases. The source is a human donor with alopecia areata. The CDR3 here reads CAWGPGLTNTEAFF. The DNA sequence is given as TGTGCCTGGGGGCCGGGGCTGACGAACACTGAAGCTTTCTTT.